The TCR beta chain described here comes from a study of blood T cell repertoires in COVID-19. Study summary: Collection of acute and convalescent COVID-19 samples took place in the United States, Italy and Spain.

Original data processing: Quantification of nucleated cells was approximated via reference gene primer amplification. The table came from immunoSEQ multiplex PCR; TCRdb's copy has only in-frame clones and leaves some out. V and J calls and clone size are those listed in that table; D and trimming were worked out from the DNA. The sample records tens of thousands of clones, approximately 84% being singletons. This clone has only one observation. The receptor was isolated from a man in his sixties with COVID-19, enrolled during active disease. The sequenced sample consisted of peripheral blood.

The CDR3 DNA sequence: TGCGCCAGCACCACCGGGACAGGGTGGGAGACCCAGTACTTC. Protein: CASTTGTGWETQYF. The chain links TRBV5-1 to TRBJ2-5, with 9 nucleotides matching TRBD1. Germline-derived CDR1 and CDR2 are SGHRS and YFSETQ. There are 14 residues in the CDR3. The V and J ends lost 6 bases and 5 bases, in that order; junction bases with no gene match: 8.